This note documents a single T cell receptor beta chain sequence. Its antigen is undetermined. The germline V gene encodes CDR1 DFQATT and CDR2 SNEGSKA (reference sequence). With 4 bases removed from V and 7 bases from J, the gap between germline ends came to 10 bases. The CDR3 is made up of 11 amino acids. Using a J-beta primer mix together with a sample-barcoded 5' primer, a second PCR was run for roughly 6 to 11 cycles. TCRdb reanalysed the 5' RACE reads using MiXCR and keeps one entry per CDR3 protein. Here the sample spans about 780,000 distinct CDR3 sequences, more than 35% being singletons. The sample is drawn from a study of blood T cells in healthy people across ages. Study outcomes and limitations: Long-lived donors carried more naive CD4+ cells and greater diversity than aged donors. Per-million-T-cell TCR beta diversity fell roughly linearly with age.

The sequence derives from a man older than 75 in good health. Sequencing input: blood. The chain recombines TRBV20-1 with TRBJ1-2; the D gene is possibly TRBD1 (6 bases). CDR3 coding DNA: TGCAGTGCTAAACAGGGAAGTGGCTACACCTTC. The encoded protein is CSAKQGSGYTF.